A selection of T cell receptor beta chains follows, all from one sample in a study of T cell responses to AZD1222 COVID-19 vaccine. Clones were sequenced by immunoSEQ multiplex PCR, and TCRdb holds only the in-frame ones, with some missing. This table has 180,000 or so clones, roughly nine tenths appearing once. The input for sequencing was peripheral blood, taken 28 days after the second AZD1222 dose. The receptor source for this set is an adult who received the AZD1222 COVID-19 vaccine. CDR3s include the opening cysteine and the closing phenylalanine or tryptophan. The D gene is left open where the match is weak. Some rows have no size entry. The others give once, few or many, or a class for an expanded clone.

j_gene	d_gene	abundance	v_gene	CDR3nt	CDR3aa
TRBJ1-2	-	-	TRBV11-2	TGTGCCAGCAGCTTCAGTAACTATGGCTACACCTTC	CASSFSNYGYTF
TRBJ2-1	-	-	TRBV10-1	TGCGCCAGCAGCTCGGGACTCGCAGGGGATGAGCAGTTCTTC	CASSSGLAGDEQFF
TRBJ2-3	-	-	TRBV9	TGTGCCAGCAGCGTATCACCCGGACCAGATACGCAGTATTTT	CASSVSPGPDTQYF
TRBJ1-5	TRBD1	-	TRBV29-1	TGCAGCGTAGGACAGGGGATGGACCAGCCCCAGCATTTT	CSVGQGMDQPQHF
TRBJ1-1	TRBD1	once	TRBV10-2	TGCGCCACCGGAGGGACAGGGAACACTGAAGCTTTCTTT	CATGGTGNTEAFF
TRBJ1-5	-	-	TRBV5-6	TGTGCCAGCAGCTTGATGAGGATTAGCAATCAGCCCCAGCATTTT	CASSLMRISNQPQHF
TRBJ1-1	-	-	TRBV10-3	TGTGCCATCAGTGAGTCGAGGGTTGGGAACACTGAAGCTTTCTTT	CAISESRVGNTEAFF
TRBJ2-7	-	-	TRBV19	TGTGCCAGTAGTATCCAAGGCCGTAGCTACGAGCAGTACTTC	CASSIQGRSYEQYF
TRBJ2-7	-	-	TRBV19	TGTGCCAGTAGTACGGGGACTGGCTCCTACGAGCAGTACTTC	CASSTGTGSYEQYF
TRBJ2-3	-	-	TRBV10-2	TGCGCCAGCAGTGAGTCGTTCACAGATACGCAGTATTTT	CASSESFTDTQYF
TRBJ2-1	-	-	TRBV27	TGTGCCAGCAGTTTGCGCGGACAAACCTACAATGAGCAGTTCTTC	CASSLRGQTYNEQFF
TRBJ2-3	-	-	TRBV6-1	TGTGCCAGCAGTGAAAGGACAGGGAGGGTCACAGATACGCAGTATTTT	CASSERTGRVTDTQYF
TRBJ1-3	-	-	TRBV19	TGTGCCAGTGTTCTTGGCCGGGGCTCTGGAAACACCATATATTTT	CASVLGRGSGNTIYF
TRBJ1-5	-	-	TRBV5-1	TGCGCCAGCAGCTTCTCTTCGGGGGCGAATCAGCCCCAGCATTTT	CASSFSSGANQPQHF
TRBJ1-3	-	once	TRBV11-2	TGTGCCAGCACCCCACTGGGCTCTGGAAACACCATATATTTT	CASTPLGSGNTIYF
TRBJ1-1	TRBD1	-	TRBV7-8	TGTGCCAGCAGCCAGGGGGGGGATGTCACTGAAGCTTTCTTT	CASSQGGDVTEAFF
TRBJ2-2	TRBD1	once	TRBV3-1/TRBV3-2	TGTGCCAGCAGCCTCCGGACAGGGACCACCGGGGAGCTGTTTTTT	CASSLRTGTTGELFF
TRBJ2-1	TRBD2	-	TRBV9	TGTGCCAGCAGCGTAGCCAGCGGGAGGACTTACAATGAGCAGTTCTTC	CASSVASGRTYNEQFF
TRBJ1-1	-	many	TRBV6-5	TGTGCCAGCTTTATCGTCAGGGGAAGTACTGAAGCTTTCTTT	CASFIVRGSTEAFF
TRBJ1-3	-	-	TRBV7-9	TGTGCCAGCAGCCCTGGGGGTTACGGAAACACCATATATTTT	CASSPGGYGNTIYF
TRBJ2-3	-	-	TRBV18	TGTGCCAGCTCAACAGACGTCACAGATACGCAGTATTTT	CASSTDVTDTQYF
TRBJ1-3	-	-	TRBV19	TGTGCCAGTAGTATAGGCAGCTCTGGAAACACCATATATTTT	CASSIGSSGNTIYF
TRBJ1-1	-	-	TRBV27	TGTGCCAGCAGTTTATTTGGGGGACACACTGAAGCTTTCTTT	CASSLFGGHTEAFF
TRBJ1-5	-	-	TRBV5-1	TGCGCCAGCAGCTTGGGCGGGAACAATCAGCCCCAGCATTTT	CASSLGGNNQPQHF
TRBJ2-5	TRBD2	-	TRBV5-1	TGCGCCAGCAGCTGGCCTAGCGGGAGTGGAGAGACCCAGTACTTC	CASSWPSGSGETQYF
TRBJ1-1	-	once	TRBV14	TGTGCCAGCAGCCAAGACTCGAACACTGAAGCTTTCTTT	CASSQDSNTEAFF
TRBJ1-1	-	-	TRBV11-2	TGTGCCAGCAGCCATATAGGGGACACGGAGTTTTACACTGAAGCTTTCTTT	CASSHIGDTEFYTEAFF
TRBJ2-1	TRBD2	-	TRBV6-1	TGTGCCAGCAGTGATAGCGGGACGGTGGATGAGCAGTTCTTC	CASSDSGTVDEQFF
TRBJ1-1	-	-	TRBV5-5	TGTGCCAGCAGCAGGGACATGAACACTGAAGCTTTCTTT	CASSRDMNTEAFF
TRBJ2-1	-	-	TRBV27	TGTGCCAGCAGTTTATCTATGAGAACCTACAATGAGCAGTTCTTC	CASSLSMRTYNEQFF
TRBJ2-3	TRBD1	-	TRBV7-9	TGTGCCAGCAGCCGCCGGACAGGTAGCACAGATACGCAGTATTTT	CASSRRTGSTDTQYF
TRBJ1-4	-	-	TRBV6-5	TGTGCCAGCAGTTACTCAATGTACAGTAATGAAAAACTGTTTTTT	CASSYSMYSNEKLFF
TRBJ2-3	TRBD2	-	TRBV7-9	TGTGCCAGCAGCCCGCGGGGGGGCAGGACAGATACGCAGTATTTT	CASSPRGGRTDTQYF
TRBJ1-2	TRBD1	-	TRBV6-5	TGTGCCAGCAGTTCCGGGACAGGGAGGGGTGGCTACACCTTC	CASSSGTGRGGYTF
TRBJ1-5	TRBD1	-	TRBV2	TGTGCCAGCAGTGAAGTTGGGACAGCGGTAGGGCCCCAGCATTTT	CASSEVGTAVGPQHF
TRBJ2-5	-	-	TRBV5-6	TGTGCCAGCACCCCCCGGTGGGGGGAAGAGACCCAGTACTTC	CASTPRWGEETQYF
TRBJ2-2	-	once	TRBV5-1	TGCGCCAGCAGCTTAGCGGGCCCTGACACCGGGGAGCTGTTTTTT	CASSLAGPDTGELFF
TRBJ2-7	-	-	TRBV18	TGTGCCAGCTCACTCCCGGGGGCTGAGCAGTACTTC	CASSLPGAEQYF
TRBJ1-2	TRBD1	-	TRBV18	TGTGCCAGCTCACCTCCCCGGGACAGCGGGGGCTACACCTTC	CASSPPRDSGGYTF
TRBJ2-3	-	-	TRBV5-1	TGCGCCAGCAGCTTGGGGGACTCTACAGATACGCAGTATTTT	CASSLGDSTDTQYF
TRBJ1-2	-	-	TRBV19	TGTGCCAGTAGTATAGGGGCCAGTAACTATGGCTACACCTTC	CASSIGASNYGYTF
TRBJ2-1	TRBD2	-	TRBV5-1	TGCGCCAGCAGCGACAGCGGGACGACTTACAATGAGCAGTTCTTC	CASSDSGTTYNEQFF